This TCR beta chain came from a study of regulatory T cells in long-lasting Graves disease. Overall study: Patients with persistent Graves' disease had over 5 years of antithyroid drugs and persistent TSH receptor antibodies. Overall study results and limits: Persistent patients shared 2,741 public clonotypes among themselves. Newly diagnosed patients shared fewer, at more than 850.

Time point in this sample: persistent/refractory GD, antithyroid drugs over 5 years with positive TRAb. PBMC-extracted RNA yielded the TCR library. Graves' disease diagnosis used American Thyroid Association guidelines. The germline V gene encodes CDR1 SGHAT and CDR2 FQNNGV. V lost 5 bases to trimming and J lost 5 bases; unmatched junction nucleotides: 7. The CDR3 loop spans 15 amino acids. Turning to this clonotype: Its antigen is unknown.

Libraries of TCR beta came from iRepertoire HTBI primers plus Arm-PCR of CDR3 regions. TCRdb reprocessed the multiplex PCR reads with MiXCR, giving one entry per CDR3 protein. The sample yields roughly 700,000 distinct CDR3 sequences, 30% seen once. The sequencing used peripheral blood mononuclear cells (PBMCs), collected when the disease was refractory, from a patient treated with antithyroid drugs. The chain recombines TRBV11-2 with TRBJ2-5; 11 nucleotides align to TRBD2. The TCR originated in a female donor with Graves disease. The CDR3 DNA follows: TGTGCCAGCAGCCTACCGACTAGCGGGACTGAGACCCAGTACTTC. It translates to CASSLPTSGTETQYF.